The 4 T cell receptor beta chains presented below share a single source sample, sequenced in a study of OX40 agonist ivuxolimab in advanced cancers. Assay: immunoSEQ multiplex PCR; the TCRdb copy retains only in-frame clones and omits some. This table has roughly 50,000 clones, more than 85% appearing once. The sequences come from CD4+ or CD8+ T cells sorted from blood, collected in a trial of the OX40 agonist ivuxolimab. Receptors originate from an adult with an advanced solid tumor such as melanoma, head and neck, liver or kidney cancer.

Comment on this clone: Mismatch with germline at one junction end may stem from a read error. CDR3 in DNA: TGCGCCAGCAGCCAAGAGTCGGGAGGGGGTTACAATGAGCAGTTCTTC. Protein: CASSQESGGGYNEQFF. This chain joins TRBV7-2 and TRBJ2-1; 8 nucleotides align to TRBD2. CDR1 and CDR2 (germline): SGHTA, FQGNSA. The CDR3 is 16 amino acids. Supplemented by reference TRBV7-2 and TRBJ2-1, the full variable domain reads GAGVSQSPSNKVTEKGKDVELRCDPISGHTALYWYRQSLGQGLEFLIYFQGNSAPDKSGLPSDRFSAERTGGSVSTLTIQRTQQEDSAVYLCASSQESGGGYNEQFFGPGTRLTVL.

The V call is TRBV4-3, the J call TRBJ1-3; TRBD1 might be the D (5 bases). The CDR3 has 15 residues. V was clipped by 2 bases and J by 6 bases, with 14 bases between them. The germline gives CDR1 LGHNA, CDR2 YSLEER. CDR3 protein: CASSQFQGLENTIYF. CDR3 nucleotides: TGCGCCAGCAGCCAATTCCAGGGTTTGGAAAACACCATATATTTT.

V usage is TRBV7-3 and J usage is TRBJ2-1; TRBD2 matches at 9 bases. J was trimmed by 10 bases and V by 5 bases; bases with no gene match: 3. Germline V lookup: CDR1 SGHTA, CDR2 FQGTGA. This CDR3 is built from 12 residues. CDR3 sequence: CASSPLAGEQFF. The CDR3 DNA follows: TGTGCCAGCAGCCCCCTAGCGGGAGAGCAGTTCTTC.

This clone was counted a few times. The chain has TRBV28 and TRBJ1-4; D not resolved. This CDR3 has 15 amino acids. In germline, CDR1 is MDHEN, CDR2 SYDVKM. Trimming removed 3 bases at V and 8 bases at J, with 16 bases between. For the CDR3, the DNA is TGTGCCAGCAGTTTTTCAATGAGGGTGGGCGAAAAACTGTTTTTT. Translating gives CASSFSMRVGEKLFF. The variable domain in full, completed from reference TRBV28 and TRBJ1-4, reads DVKVTQSSRYLVKRTGEKVFLECVQDMDHENMFWYRQDPGLGLRLIYFSYDVKMKEKGDIPEGYSVSREKKERFSLILESASTNQTSMYLCASSFSMRVGEKLFFGSGTQLSVL.